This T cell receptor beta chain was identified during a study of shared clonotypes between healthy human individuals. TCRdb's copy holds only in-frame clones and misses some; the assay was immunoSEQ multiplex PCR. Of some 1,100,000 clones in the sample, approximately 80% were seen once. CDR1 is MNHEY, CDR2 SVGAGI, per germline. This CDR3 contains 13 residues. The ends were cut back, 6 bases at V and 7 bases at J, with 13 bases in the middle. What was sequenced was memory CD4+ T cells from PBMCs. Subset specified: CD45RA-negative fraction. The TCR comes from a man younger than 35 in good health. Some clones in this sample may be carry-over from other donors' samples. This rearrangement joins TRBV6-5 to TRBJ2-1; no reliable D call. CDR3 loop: CASRARFLNEQFF. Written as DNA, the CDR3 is TGTGCCAGCAGGGCGAGATTTTTGAATGAGCAGTTCTTC.